A selection of T cell receptor beta chains follows, all from one sample in a study of T cells in Graves' hyperthyroidism and ophthalmopathy. TCRdb analysed the multiplex PCR reads with MiXCR anew, one entry per CDR3 protein. The data show over 120,000 distinct CDR3 sequences, about 20% seen once. The sequencing input was blood. These receptors were taken from a woman aged 50 to 60 with Graves' hyperthyroidism that later progressed to Graves' ophthalmopathy. Both conserved end residues are part of each CDR3. The D gene is left open where the match is weak. Rows may omit the clone size; those that give it use once, few, many or a size class.

TGCGCCAGCAGCTTGGGGGCGGGCTCCTACAATGAGCAGTTCTTC,CASSLGAGSYNEQFF,TRBV5-1,.,TRBJ2-1,many
TGCGCCAGCAGCCAGATCGGACTCCTGAACACCGGGGAGCTGTTTTTT,CASSQIGLLNTGELFF,TRBV4-1,.,TRBJ2-2,.
TGTGCCAGCAGCGTAGAATTAGGGGACGAGCAGTACTTC,CASSVELGDEQYF,TRBV9,.,TRBJ2-7,many
TGTGCCTGGGCACGGGATAATTCACCCCTCCACTTT,CAWARDNSPLHF,TRBV30,.,TRBJ1-6,.
TGTGCCAGCAGCCCCCTAGCGGCCTCGAACACCGGGGAGCTGTTTTTT,CASSPLAASNTGELFF,TRBV11-2,TRBD2,TRBJ2-2,many
TGTGCCAGCAGCGACGAGACTAGCGGATTCTACGAGCAGTACTTC,CASSDETSGFYEQYF,TRBV13,TRBD2,TRBJ2-7,.
TGTGCCAGCAGTTTCGGCGGACAGCCCCAGCATTTT,CASSFGGQPQHF,TRBV12-3/TRBV12-4,.,TRBJ1-5,.
TGTGCCAGCAGTAGACTAGCGGGAGTCCTACAAATCACAGATACGCAGTATTTT,CASSRLAGVLQITDTQYF,TRBV2,TRBD2,TRBJ2-3,many
TGTGCCAGCAGCCAAGGTTTGGGGATAGGGATGAACACTGAAGCTTTCTTT,CASSQGLGIGMNTEAFF,TRBV3-1,.,TRBJ1-1,many
TGTGCCAGCAGTGCCCAGAGGGGGGGAAATGAGCAGTTCTTC,CASSAQRGGNEQFF,TRBV6-1,.,TRBJ2-1,many
TGTGCCAGCAGTTCAGGGACTAGCGGGAGAACCGGGGAGCTGTTTTTT,CASSSGTSGRTGELFF,TRBV27,TRBD2,TRBJ2-2,few
TGTGCCAGCAGTGAAGGGACAGAGCGGTATAATTCACCCCTCCACTTT,CASSEGTERYNSPLHF,TRBV6-1,.,TRBJ1-6,few
TGCAGTGCCGGACTAGCGGGGTTCACAGATACGCAGTATTTT,CSAGLAGFTDTQYF,TRBV20-1,TRBD2,TRBJ2-3,many
TGTGCCAGCAGTTTTGGTAGTTTTAACACCGGGGAGCTGTTTTTT,CASSFGSFNTGELFF,TRBV12-3/TRBV12-4,.,TRBJ2-2,many
TGTGCCTGGAGTGAGGCCACAGGGGCCGAGCAGTACTTC,CAWSEATGAEQYF,TRBV30,TRBD1,TRBJ2-7,.
TGTGCCAGCAGCTTAGGGTCAGGGGACAATCAGCCCCAGCATTTT,CASSLGSGDNQPQHF,TRBV7-9,.,TRBJ1-5,many
TGTGCCAGCAGCGTAGGAGGACTCCAGGATACGCAGTATTTT,CASSVGGLQDTQYF,TRBV9,.,TRBJ2-3,.
TGTGCCAGCAGCCGAGGTAGACAGGGTTTGGGGAACACTGAAGCTTTCTTT,CASSRGRQGLGNTEAFF,TRBV11-2,TRBD1,TRBJ1-1,many
TGTGCCAGCATGGGGACAGGAAAAACCTACGAGCAGTACTTC,CASMGTGKTYEQYF,TRBV2,TRBD1,TRBJ2-7,many
TGCAGTGCCCCTCAAGTAGCCCAAGGCTCCTACGAGCAGTACTTC,CSAPQVAQGSYEQYF,TRBV20-1,.,TRBJ2-7,.
TGTGCCAGCACCAAAGCAGGCGGGAGGTTGAGCACCGGGGAGCTGTTTTTT,CASTKAGGRLSTGELFF,TRBV12-3/TRBV12-4,TRBD2,TRBJ2-2,few
TGTGCCAGCAGACGGGGGGGTTCGATTGAAAAACTGTTTTTT,CASRRGGSIEKLFF,TRBV3-1,.,TRBJ1-4,few
TGTGCCAGCAGCTTTGCAGACACTGAAGCTTTCTTT,CASSFADTEAFF,TRBV3-1,.,TRBJ1-1,.
TGTGCCAGCAGCTCCCAAAGACAGACAGATACGCAGTATTTT,CASSSQRQTDTQYF,TRBV7-9,.,TRBJ2-3,many
TGTGCCAGCAGCTTAGGGGGACAAGGCCCAACCTACGAGCAGTACTTC,CASSLGGQGPTYEQYF,TRBV7-2,.,TRBJ2-7,.
TGTGCCAGCCGGGGACAGGGCCCCTACGAGCAGTACTTC,CASRGQGPYEQYF,TRBV18,TRBD1,TRBJ2-7,many
TGTGCCAGCAGCTTAGCGAAACAGGGACCCTCTGGGGCCAACGCCCTGACTTTC,CASSLAKQGPSGANALTF,TRBV7-9,.,TRBJ2-6,once
TGTGCCAGCAGGCACGAACGGAGTCTTAAGGCAGATACGCAGTATTTT,CASRHERSLKADTQYF,TRBV2,.,TRBJ2-3,many
TGTGCCAGCAGTTTTTCAAGCGGGAGTGGCGAGCAGTACTTC,CASSFSSGSGEQYF,TRBV27,TRBD2,TRBJ2-7,many
TGTGCCAGCAGCACCGCGGGACTAGCGGGAGGTCAAGAGACCCAGTACTTC,CASSTAGLAGGQETQYF,TRBV9,TRBD2,TRBJ2-5,many
TGCAGTGCTCTCCAGGGGATGGATGAGCAGTTCTTC,CSALQGMDEQFF,TRBV20-1,.,TRBJ2-1,.